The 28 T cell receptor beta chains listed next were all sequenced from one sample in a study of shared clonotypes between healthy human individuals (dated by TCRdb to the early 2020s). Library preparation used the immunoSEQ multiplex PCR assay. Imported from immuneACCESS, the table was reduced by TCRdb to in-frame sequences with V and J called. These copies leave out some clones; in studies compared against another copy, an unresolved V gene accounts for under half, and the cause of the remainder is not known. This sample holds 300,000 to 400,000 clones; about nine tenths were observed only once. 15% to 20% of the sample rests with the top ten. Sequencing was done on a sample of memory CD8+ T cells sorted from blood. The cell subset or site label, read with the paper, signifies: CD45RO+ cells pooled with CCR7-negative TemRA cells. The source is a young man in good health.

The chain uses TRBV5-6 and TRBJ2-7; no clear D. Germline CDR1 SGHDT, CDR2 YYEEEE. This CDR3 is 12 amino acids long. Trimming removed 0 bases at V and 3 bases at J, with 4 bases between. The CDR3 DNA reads TGTGCCAGCAGCTTGGTCAGCTACGAGCAGTACTTC. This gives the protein CASSLVSYEQYF.

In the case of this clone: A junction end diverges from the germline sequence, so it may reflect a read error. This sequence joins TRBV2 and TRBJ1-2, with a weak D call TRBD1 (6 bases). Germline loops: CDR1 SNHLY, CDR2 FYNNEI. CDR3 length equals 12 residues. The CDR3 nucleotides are TGTGCCAGCAGTGAAGGAGGGGGGAGTAGCGCCTTC. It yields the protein CASSEGGGSSAF.

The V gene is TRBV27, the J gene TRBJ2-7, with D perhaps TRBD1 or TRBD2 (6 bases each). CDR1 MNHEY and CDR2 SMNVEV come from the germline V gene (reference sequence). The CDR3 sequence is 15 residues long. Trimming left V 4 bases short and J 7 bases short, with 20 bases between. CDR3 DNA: TGTGCCAGCAGTTCCCTCGGGGGCCCTAATGGAGAGCAGTACTTC. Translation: CASSSLGGPNGEQYF.

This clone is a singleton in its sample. CDR3 protein: CASSWGLNTGELFF. The CDR3 DNA is TGTGCCAGCAGTTGGGGACTAAACACCGGGGAGCTGTTTTTT. The genes are TRBV27 and TRBJ2-2, with TRBD2 identical over 7 bases. The CDR3 contains 14 residues. The germline V gene encodes CDR1 MNHEY and CDR2 SMNVEV (reference sequence). With 4 bases clipped from V and 2 bases from J, the junction kept 1 base outside the gene matches.

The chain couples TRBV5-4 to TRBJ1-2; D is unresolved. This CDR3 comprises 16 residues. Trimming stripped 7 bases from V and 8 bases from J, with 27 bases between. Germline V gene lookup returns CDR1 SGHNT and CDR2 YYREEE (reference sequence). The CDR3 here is CASLGRRSGMLSGYTF. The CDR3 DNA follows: TGTGCCAGCCTAGGCCGGCGGAGCGGGATGCTCTCGGGCTACACCTTC.

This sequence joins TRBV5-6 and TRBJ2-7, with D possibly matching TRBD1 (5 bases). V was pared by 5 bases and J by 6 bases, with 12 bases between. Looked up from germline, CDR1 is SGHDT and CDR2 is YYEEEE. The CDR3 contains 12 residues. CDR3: CASRTGSLEQYF. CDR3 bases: TGTGCCAGCAGAACAGGCTCGCTCGAGCAGTACTTC.

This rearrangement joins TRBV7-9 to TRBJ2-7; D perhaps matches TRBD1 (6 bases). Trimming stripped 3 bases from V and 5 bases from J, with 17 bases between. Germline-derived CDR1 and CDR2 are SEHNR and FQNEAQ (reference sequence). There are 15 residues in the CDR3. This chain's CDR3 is CASSLFGGLRDEQYF. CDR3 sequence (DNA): TGTGCCAGCAGCTTGTTTGGGGGCCTCAGGGACGAGCAGTACTTC.

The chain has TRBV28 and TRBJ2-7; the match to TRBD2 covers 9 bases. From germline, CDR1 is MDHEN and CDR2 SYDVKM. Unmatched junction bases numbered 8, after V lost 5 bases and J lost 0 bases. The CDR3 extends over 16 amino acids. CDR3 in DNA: TGTGCCAGCAGTGGTACTAGCGGGCCGTTCTCCTACGAGCAGTACTTC. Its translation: CASSGTSGPFSYEQYF.

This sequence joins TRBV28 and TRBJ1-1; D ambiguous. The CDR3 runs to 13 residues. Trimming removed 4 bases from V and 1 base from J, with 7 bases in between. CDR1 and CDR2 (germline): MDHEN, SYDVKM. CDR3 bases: TGTGCCAGCAGTTCGAGCCCGAACACTGAAGCTTTCTTT. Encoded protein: CASSSSPNTEAFF.

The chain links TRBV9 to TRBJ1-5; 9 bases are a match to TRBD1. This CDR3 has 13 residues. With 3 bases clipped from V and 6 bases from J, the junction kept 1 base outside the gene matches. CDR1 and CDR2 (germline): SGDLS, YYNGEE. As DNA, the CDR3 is TGTGCCAGCAGCGCGGGACAGGGTCAGCCCCAGCATTTT. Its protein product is CASSAGQGQPQHF. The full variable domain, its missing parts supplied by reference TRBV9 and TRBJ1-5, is DSGVTQTPKHLITATGQRVTLRCSPRSGDLSVYWYQQSLDQGLQFLIQYYNGEERAKGNILERFSAQQFPDLHSELNLSSLELGDSALYFCASSAGQGQPQHFGDGTRLSIL.

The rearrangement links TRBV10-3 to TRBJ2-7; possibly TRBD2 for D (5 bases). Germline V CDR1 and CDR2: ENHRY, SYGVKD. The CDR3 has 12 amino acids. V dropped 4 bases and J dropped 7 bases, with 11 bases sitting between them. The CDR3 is CAISALPGEQYF. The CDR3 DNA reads TGTGCCATCAGTGCTCTCCCGGGGGAGCAGTACTTC.

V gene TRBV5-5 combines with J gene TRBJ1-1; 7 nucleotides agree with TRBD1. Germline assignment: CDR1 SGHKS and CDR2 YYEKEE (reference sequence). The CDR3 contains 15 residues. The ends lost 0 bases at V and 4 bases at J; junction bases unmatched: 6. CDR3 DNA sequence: TGTGCCAGCAGCTTGGCCTTGACAGGGATCACTGAAGCTTTCTTT. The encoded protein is CASSLALTGITEAFF.

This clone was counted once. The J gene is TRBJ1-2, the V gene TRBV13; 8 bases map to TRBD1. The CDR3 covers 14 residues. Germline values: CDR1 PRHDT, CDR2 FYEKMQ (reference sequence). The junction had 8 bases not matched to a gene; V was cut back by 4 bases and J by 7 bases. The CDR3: CASSSDRVLSGYTF. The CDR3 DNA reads TGTGCCAGCAGCTCGGACAGGGTATTAAGTGGCTACACCTTC.

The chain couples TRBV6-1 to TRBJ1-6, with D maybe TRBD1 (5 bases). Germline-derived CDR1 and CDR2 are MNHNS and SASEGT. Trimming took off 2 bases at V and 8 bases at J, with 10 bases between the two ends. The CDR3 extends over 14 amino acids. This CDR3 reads CASSEQGSDSPLHF. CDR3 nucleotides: TGTGCCAGCAGTGAACAGGGTTCAGATTCACCCCTCCACTTT.

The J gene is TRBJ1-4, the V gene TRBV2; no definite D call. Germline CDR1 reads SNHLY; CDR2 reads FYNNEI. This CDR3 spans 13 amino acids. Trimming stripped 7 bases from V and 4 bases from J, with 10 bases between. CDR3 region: CASTGGSNEKLFF. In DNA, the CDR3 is TGTGCCAGCACGGGTGGTAGTAATGAAAAACTGTTTTTT.

CDR3 sequence reads: CASSPEGGFYNEQFF. CDR3 in DNA: TGTGCCAGCAGCCCCGAAGGAGGGTTCTACAATGAGCAGTTCTTC. The gene calls are TRBV7-9 and TRBJ2-1; D may be TRBD2 (6 bases). This CDR3 has 15 amino acids. Germline CDR1 reads SEHNR; CDR2 reads FQNEAQ (reference sequence). Trimming cost V 5 bases and J 3 bases, with 14 bases left between them.

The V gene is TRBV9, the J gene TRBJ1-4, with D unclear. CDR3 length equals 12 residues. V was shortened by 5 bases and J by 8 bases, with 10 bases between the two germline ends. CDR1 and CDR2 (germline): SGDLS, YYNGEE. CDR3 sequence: CASRDPGEKLFF. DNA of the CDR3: TGTGCCAGCAGGGACCCGGGAGAAAAACTGTTTTTT.

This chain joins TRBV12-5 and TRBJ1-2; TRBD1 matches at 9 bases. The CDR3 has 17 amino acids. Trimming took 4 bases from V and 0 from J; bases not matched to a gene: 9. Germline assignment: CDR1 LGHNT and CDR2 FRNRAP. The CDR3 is CASGSGTGWGANYGYTF. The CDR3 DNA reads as TGTGCTAGTGGTTCCGGGACAGGGTGGGGAGCTAACTATGGCTACACCTTC.

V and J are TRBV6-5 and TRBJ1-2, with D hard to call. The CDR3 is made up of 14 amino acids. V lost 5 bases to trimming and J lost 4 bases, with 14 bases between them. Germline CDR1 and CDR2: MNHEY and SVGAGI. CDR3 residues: CASSPHPGAYGYTF. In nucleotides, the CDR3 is TGTGCCAGCAGTCCCCACCCGGGAGCCTATGGCTACACCTTC.

The CDR3 bases are TGTGCCAGCAGCTTAAGGCTAGCGGGAGGGCCGAACACCGGGGAGCTGTTTTTT. Translating gives CASSLRLAGGPNTGELFF. The chain carries TRBV7-9 and TRBJ2-2; the match to TRBD2 covers 12 bases. CDR3 size: 18 residues. Trimming at V came to 2 bases and at J to 0 bases, leaving 4 bases not matched to a gene. Germline lookup yields CDR1 SEHNR and CDR2 FQNEAQ (reference sequence).

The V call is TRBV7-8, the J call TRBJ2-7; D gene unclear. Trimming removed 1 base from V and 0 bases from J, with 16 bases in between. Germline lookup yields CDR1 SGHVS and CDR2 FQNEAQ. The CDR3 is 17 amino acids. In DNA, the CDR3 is TGTGCCAGCAGCTTAGAATCTTGGACGCCCAGCTCCTACGAGCAGTACTTC. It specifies CASSLESWTPSSYEQYF. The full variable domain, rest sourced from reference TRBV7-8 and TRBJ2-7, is GAGVSQSPRYKVAKRGQDVALRCDPISGHVSLFWYQQALGQGPEFLTYFQNEAQLDKSGLPSDRFFAERPEGSVSTLKIQRTQQEDSAVYLCASSLESWTPSSYEQYFGPGTRLTVT.

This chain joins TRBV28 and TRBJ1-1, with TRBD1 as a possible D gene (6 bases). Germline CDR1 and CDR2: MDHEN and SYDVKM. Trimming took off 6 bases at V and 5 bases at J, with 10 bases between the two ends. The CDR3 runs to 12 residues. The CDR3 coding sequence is TGTGCCAGCAGACCAACAGGGACTGAAGCTTTCTTT. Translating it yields CASRPTGTEAFF.

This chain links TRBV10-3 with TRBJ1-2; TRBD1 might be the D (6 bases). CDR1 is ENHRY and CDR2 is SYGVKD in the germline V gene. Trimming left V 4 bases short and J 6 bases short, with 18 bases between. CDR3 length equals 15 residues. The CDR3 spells CAISGDLGGRDGYTF. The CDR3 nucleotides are TGTGCCATCAGTGGGGACTTAGGGGGGCGCGATGGCTACACCTTC.

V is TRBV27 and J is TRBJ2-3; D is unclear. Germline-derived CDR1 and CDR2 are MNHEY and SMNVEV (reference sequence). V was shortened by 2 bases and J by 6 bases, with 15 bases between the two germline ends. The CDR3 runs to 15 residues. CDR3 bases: TGTGCCAGCAGTTTAGTTGCGGAGCGAAGGGATACGCAGTATTTT. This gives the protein CASSLVAERRDTQYF.

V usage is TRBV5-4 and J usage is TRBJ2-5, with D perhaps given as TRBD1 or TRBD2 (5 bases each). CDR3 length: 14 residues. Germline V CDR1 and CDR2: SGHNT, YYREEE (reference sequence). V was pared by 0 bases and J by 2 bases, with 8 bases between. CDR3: CASSLGDLQETQYF. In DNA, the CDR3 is TGTGCCAGCAGCTTGGGGGACCTACAAGAGACCCAGTACTTC.

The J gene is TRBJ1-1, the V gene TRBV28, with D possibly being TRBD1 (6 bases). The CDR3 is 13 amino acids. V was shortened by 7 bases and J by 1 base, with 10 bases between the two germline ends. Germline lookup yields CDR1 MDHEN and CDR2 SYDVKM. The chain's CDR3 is CASKLGGNTEAFF. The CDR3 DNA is TGTGCCAGCAAGTTAGGGGGGAACACTGAAGCTTTCTTT. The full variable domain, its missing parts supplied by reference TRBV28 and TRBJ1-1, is DVKVTQSSRYLVKRTGEKVFLECVQDMDHENMFWYRQDPGLGLRLIYFSYDVKMKEKGDIPEGYSVSREKKERFSLILESASTNQTSMYLCASKLGGNTEAFFGQGTRLTVV.

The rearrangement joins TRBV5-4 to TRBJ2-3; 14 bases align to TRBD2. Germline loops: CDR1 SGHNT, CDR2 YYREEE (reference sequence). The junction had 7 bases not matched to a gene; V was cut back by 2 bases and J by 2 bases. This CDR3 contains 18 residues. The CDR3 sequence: CASSFTGTSGSFTDTQYF. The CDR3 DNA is TGTGCCAGCAGCTTTACCGGGACTAGCGGGAGCTTCACAGATACGCAGTATTTT.

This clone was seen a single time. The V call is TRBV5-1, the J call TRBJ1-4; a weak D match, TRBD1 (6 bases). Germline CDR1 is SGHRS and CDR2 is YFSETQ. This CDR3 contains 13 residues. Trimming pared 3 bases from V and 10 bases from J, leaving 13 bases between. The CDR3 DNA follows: TGCGCCAGCAGCTCGGGACATACCTTAAAACTGTTTTTT. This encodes CASSSGHTLKLFF.